This entry lists 14 T cell receptor beta chains sequenced from one sample in a study of blood T cell repertoires in COVID-19. The table came from immunoSEQ multiplex PCR; TCRdb's copy has only in-frame clones and leaves some out. The top ten clones hold 9.5% to 10% of a sample with roughly 100,000 clones, approximately 84% of them seen once. Sequencing input: peripheral blood. All receptors derive from a man aged 35-49 years with active or convalescent COVID-19.

V and J are TRBV5-1 and TRBJ2-7; D may be TRBD1 (6 bases). Germline-derived CDR1 and CDR2 are SGHRS and YFSETQ. The CDR3 has 15 amino acids. Trimming stripped 7 bases from V and 2 bases from J, with 19 bases between. The CDR3 nucleotides read TGCGCCAGCTCGGGTGGCCAGGGGCTGCCCTACGAGCAGTACTTC. Its translation is CASSGGQGLPYEQYF.

V and J are TRBV6-5 and TRBJ2-6; D possibly corresponds to TRBD1 (6 bases). The CDR3 loop spans 16 amino acids. Germline V gives CDR1 MNHEY, CDR2 SVGAGI. The V gene lost 0 bases and the J gene lost 2 bases, with 8 bases spanning the gap. The CDR3 DNA is TGTGCCAGCAGTTACTCGGCAGGGGCTGGGGCCAACGTCCTGACTTTC. Translated, it gives CASSYSAGAGANVLTF.

In its sample, this clone was seen a few times. The chain recombines TRBV5-1 with TRBJ1-2, with D perhaps matching TRBD1 (6 bases). Germline V lookup: CDR1 SGHRS, CDR2 YFSETQ. The length of the CDR3 is 14 residues. V was trimmed by 4 bases and J by 8 bases, leaving 18 bases between them. Here the CDR3 reads CASSPTLTGKGYTF. As DNA, the CDR3 is TGCGCCAGCAGCCCCACCCTCACAGGGAAGGGCTACACCTTC.

Only a few counts were recorded for this clone. J is TRBJ1-1 and V is TRBV5-4, with D maybe TRBD1 (6 bases). The CDR3 runs 15 residues. V lost 0 bases and J 4 bases, leaving 13 bases between the germline ends. The germline gives CDR1 SGHNT, CDR2 YYREEE (reference sequence). Here the CDR3 reads CASSLGVQGGTEAFF. The CDR3 DNA reads as TGTGCCAGCAGCTTGGGAGTACAGGGCGGCACTGAAGCTTTCTTT.

The V and J genes are TRBV5-1 and TRBJ2-7; D tentatively reads TRBD1 or TRBD2 (5 bases each). The V and J ends lost 4 bases and 5 bases respectively, with 16 bases between them. Germline CDR1 SGHRS, CDR2 YFSETQ. The CDR3 contains 14 residues. The CDR3 region has the DNA TGCGCCAGCAGCCTGGGACGGGGTGGGGACGAGCAGTACTTC. It specifies CASSLGRGGDEQYF.

The genes are TRBV6-6 and TRBJ2-5, with no clear D. CDR3 length: 11 amino acids. Trimming removed 2 bases from V and 6 bases from J, with 4 bases in between. From germline, CDR1 is MNHNY and CDR2 SVGAGI (reference sequence). The CDR3 DNA is TGTGCCAGCAGTTACCTAAAGACCCAGTACTTC. It specifies CASSYLKTQYF.

The genes are TRBV7-8 and TRBJ1-3; unclear D gene. The CDR3 extends over 14 amino acids. Trimming removed 5 bases from V and 4 bases from J, with 12 bases in between. Germline loops: CDR1 SGHVS, CDR2 FQNEAQ. The CDR3 bases are TGTGCCAGCAGCCCCCGCCCGACAGGAAACACCATATATTTT. This codes for CASSPRPTGNTIYF.

This chain uses TRBV25-1 with TRBJ2-2, with a possible D match to TRBD2 (6 bases). CDR1 is MGHDK and CDR2 is SYGVNS in the germline V gene. This CDR3 has 15 residues. V was shortened by 1 base and J by 5 bases, with 11 bases between the two germline ends. The CDR3 DNA is TGTGCCAGCAGTGAATCCCTGGGAGGTACCGGGGAGCTGTTTTTT. Protein: CASSESLGGTGELFF. Together with reference TRBV25-1 and TRBJ2-2, the CDR3 gives the full variable domain: EADIYQTPRYLVIGTGKKITLECSQTMGHDKMYWYQQDPGMELHLIHYSYGVNSTEKGDLSSESTVSRIRTEHFPLTLESARPSHTSQYLCASSESLGGTGELFFGEGSRLTVL.

The chain employs TRBV5-6 and TRBJ2-2, with D possibly TRBD2 on 7 matching bases. The CDR3 extends over 17 amino acids. The germline CDR1 and CDR2 sequences are SGHDT and YYEEEE. V was pared by 2 bases and J by 3 bases, with 17 bases between. The DNA for the CDR3 is TGTGCCAGCAGCTTAGCGGGCGGGGGCGCTTACACCGGGGAGCTGTTTTTT. Residues: CASSLAGGGAYTGELFF.

The V gene is TRBV3-1 (or the pseudogene TRBV3-2), the J gene TRBJ1-4; no definite D call. CDR1 and CDR2 (germline): LGHDT, YNNKEL (reference sequence). This CDR3 has 14 amino acids. Between the trimmed V and J ends, which lost 4 bases and 3 bases, there was a span of 9 bases. The CDR3 spells CASSPYGANEKLFF. The CDR3 region has the DNA TGTGCCAGCAGCCCTTACGGAGCTAATGAAAAACTGTTTTTT.

This clone has only one observation. V and J are TRBV4-2 and TRBJ2-7, with TRBD1 as a possible D gene (6 bases). Germline CDR1 is LGHNA and CDR2 is YNFKEQ. Trimming took off 5 bases at V and 6 bases at J, with 17 bases between the two ends. The CDR3 covers 14 residues. The CDR3: CASSSRGGAREQYF. Written as DNA, the CDR3 is TGTGCCAGCAGCTCCAGGGGCGGTGCCCGCGAGCAGTACTTC.

The chain has TRBV19 and TRBJ2-3, with D tentatively TRBD1 (6 bases). Trimming pared 6 bases from V and 3 bases from J, leaving 13 bases between. Germline lookup yields CDR1 LNHDA and CDR2 SQIVND (reference sequence). This CDR3 region has 14 residues. CDR3 nucleotide sequence: TGTGCCAGTAGAATGTTAGGGGGTACAGATACGCAGTATTTT. This gives the protein CASRMLGGTDTQYF.

This clone was recorded once. This chain connects TRBV9 to TRBJ1-6; D is uncertain. The CDR3 has 14 amino acids. CDR1 and CDR2 (germline): SGDLS, YYNGEE. Deletions cut 0 bases from V and 7 bases from J, with 8 bases between. CDR3 DNA: TGTGCCAGCAGCGTAGACAATACCAATTCACCCCTCCACTTT. Translating it yields CASSVDNTNSPLHF.

This clone has only a few counts. The chain links TRBV9 to TRBJ1-5; D not certain. The V and J ends lost 0 bases and 2 bases respectively, with 6 bases between them. In germline, CDR1 is SGDLS, CDR2 YYNGEE. This CDR3 spans 14 amino acids. In nucleotides, the CDR3 is TGTGCCAGCAGCGTAGGGGGAGGCAATCAGCCCCAGCATTTT. Residues: CASSVGGGNQPQHF.